Each of the 5 T cell receptor beta chains below was sequenced from the same sample in a study of T cells in Graves' hyperthyroidism and ophthalmopathy. Amplified TCR beta CDR3 regions came from RNA transcripts. A set of HTBI primers served as the primers for a first-round RT-PCR of the TCR CDR3. Using its own MiXCR run on the multiplex PCR reads, TCRdb lists one record per CDR3 protein. This repertoire shows some 600,000 distinct CDR3 sequences, approximately 44% found once; its top ten account for roughly 8.2%. Material for sequencing was peripheral blood or thyroid tissue (not recorded which). The source is a woman aged 18-29 years with Graves' hyperthyroidism.

Regarding this clonotype: Lacking the conserved final phenylalanine or tryptophan, this CDR3 likely reflects a read error. The chain recombines TRBV2 with TRBJ1-2; 7 positions match TRBD1. The V and J ends lost 1 base and 6 bases, in that order; junction bases with no gene match: 2. The germline V gene encodes CDR1 SNHLY and CDR2 FYNNEI. The CDR3 loop spans 13 amino acids. CDR3 in DNA: TGTGCCAGCAGTGAAGTCACAGGGGATGGCTACACCCTC. Translation: CASSEVTGDGYTL.

In this sample, this clonotype turned up a few times. The chain uses TRBV20-1 and TRBJ1-2; unclear D gene. The CDR3 spans 14 residues. Germline CDR1 DFQATT, CDR2 SNEGSKA (reference sequence). V shed 3 bases and J shed 4 bases, with 15 bases lying between them. CDR3 sequence reads: CSARQSAELYGYTF. DNA of the CDR3: TGCAGTGCTAGGCAATCAGCCGAACTCTATGGCTACACCTTC.

Of note for this clonotype: A single base separates this from a much larger clone, so it may be a read error. The chain links TRBV2 to TRBJ2-2; tentative D call: TRBD2 (5 bases). Germline CDR1 is SNHLY and CDR2 is FYNNEI. This CDR3 has 14 amino acids. CDR3 nucleotide sequence: TGTGCCAGCGGGTTACAAGCCAACACCGGGGAGCTGGTTTTT. Translated, it gives CASGLQANTGELVF.

The chain employs TRBV4-1 and TRBJ1-1; D remains ambiguous. The ends were cut back, 0 bases at V and 5 bases at J, with 10 bases in the middle. The length of the CDR3 is 14 residues. Germline V gene sequence: CDR1 MGHRA, CDR2 YSYEKL. The CDR3 nucleotides are TGCGCCAGCAGCCAAGATCCCGCCAAGACTGAAGCTTTCTTT. The encoded protein is CASSQDPAKTEAFF.

A few counts support this clonotype. The gene calls are TRBV29-1 and TRBJ2-7, with unresolved D. This CDR3 is built from 12 residues. Germline loops: CDR1 SQVTM, CDR2 ANQGSEA. Trimming pared 4 bases from V and 0 bases from J, leaving 7 bases between. CDR3 in DNA: TGCAGCGTTGTACAGAGCTCCTACGAGCAGTACTTC. Its translation: CSVVQSSYEQYF.